The subject of this entry is one TCR beta chain. Its specificity is not known. This sample is drawn from a study of blood T cells in healthy people across ages. Study-level findings and limits: The CMV status of each donor remained undetermined, and this could have confounded shifts in expanded clonotypes.

Germline CDR1 SGHTA, CDR2 FQGTGA. CDR3 size: 19 residues. V lost 4 bases to trimming and J lost 3 bases, with 24 bases between them. Isolated per sample were at least 6 million PBMCs. PCR was performed a second time for about 7 to 11 cycles using a sample-barcoded 5' primer and a J-beta primer mix. There were at least 2.5 million CDR3-containing paired-end reads obtained from each sample. MiXCR, applied by TCRdb to the 5' RACE reads, yields one record per CDR3 protein. The sample gives some 860,000 distinct CDR3 sequences, approximately 53% of which show up once; roughly 25% is in the top ten. The sequence was collected from a man aged 35 to 55 in good health. Source material: blood. The chain carries TRBV7-3 and TRBJ2-2; D possibly uses TRBD1 or TRBD2 (5 bases each). CDR3 amino acids: CASSSILPGTRADTGELFF. CDR3 DNA sequence: TGTGCCAGCAGCTCGATCCTCCCGGGGACCCGGGCGGACACCGGGGAGCTGTTTTTT.